Presented here are 18 T cell receptor beta chains from one specimen sequenced in a study of cytomegalovirus exposure and HLA in healthy donors. Use of 60 Vbeta and 13 Jbeta primers characterized the PCR. Using immunoSEQ multiplex PCR, the repertoire was profiled, and TCRdb retains in-frame clones only, with some absent. This sample has over 200,000 clones, with 70% to 85% found just once. Sequencing was done on a sample of PBMCs. The receptors stem from an older woman in good health and CMV-seropositive.

The CDR3 sequence: CASTSLVGGTEAFF. The CDR3 nucleotides are TGTGCCAGCACCTCCTTGGTGGGGGGCACTGAAGCTTTCTTT. The chain links TRBV11-2 to TRBJ1-1; D possibly corresponds to TRBD1 (5 bases). Germline-derived CDR1 and CDR2 are SGHAT and FQNNGV. V lost 7 bases, J lost 4 bases, and 16 bases lay in between. The CDR3 extends over 14 amino acids.

This chain connects TRBV30 to TRBJ1-1, with D perhaps TRBD1 (6 bases). This CDR3 spans 12 amino acids. The V end lost 1 base, the J end lost 7 bases, and 10 bases lay between the germline ends. Per germline, CDR1 GTSNPN and CDR2 SVGIG (reference sequence). As DNA, the CDR3 is TGTGCCTGGAGTGGGGGGGGCGGTGAAGCTTTCTTT. Its translation: CAWSGGGGEAFF.

This clone has a handful of counts. The CDR3 reads CASSLDWRTPGSYEQYF. The CDR3 DNA reads TGTGCCAGCAGCTTAGATTGGAGGACGCCCGGTTCCTACGAGCAGTACTTC. The V call is TRBV11-2, the J call TRBJ2-5; maybe TRBD2 (5 bases). The J call could be wrong; TRBJ2-7 is a better fit for the DNA end. CDR3 length: 17 residues. Germline-derived CDR1 and CDR2 are SGHAT and FQNNGV.

This clone was counted a single time. This sequence joins TRBV27 and TRBJ1-2, with TRBD1 matching 7 bases. The length of the CDR3 is 15 residues. Trimming removed 6 bases from V and 5 bases from J; junction bases left unmatched: 12. Germline CDR1 and CDR2: MNHEY and SMNVEV (reference sequence). The CDR3 loop reads CASSRSRDSLYGYTF. The CDR3 DNA reads as TGTGCCAGCAGCCGTAGTAGGGACAGTCTATATGGCTACACCTTC.

The chain recombines TRBV5-1 with TRBJ1-4, with TRBD1 matching 10 bases. The trim removed 4 bases at V and 8 bases at J, leaving 5 bases unmatched. From germline, CDR1 is SGHRS and CDR2 YFSETQ. CDR3 length: 14 amino acids. DNA of the CDR3: TGCGCCAGCAGCCAAGGGACAGGGGACGAAAAACTGTTTTTT. Amino acid sequence: CASSQGTGDEKLFF.

The chain links TRBV5-1 to TRBJ1-5, with TRBD1 matching 8 bases. V gave up 4 bases and J gave up 4 bases; unmatched junction bases: 7. Germline V gene lookup returns CDR1 SGHRS and CDR2 YFSETQ. This CDR3 is built from 15 residues. CDR3 protein: CASSEQGGLNQPQHF. In DNA form, the CDR3 reads TGCGCCAGCAGCGAACAGGGGGGCCTAAATCAGCCCCAGCATTTT.

Written as DNA, the CDR3 is TGCGCCAGCAGCCCACCGACAGGGGGCGATTATTCACCCCTCCACTTT. This gives the protein CASSPPTGGDYSPLHF. V gene TRBV4-1 combines with J gene TRBJ1-6; 10 bases align to TRBD1. This CDR3 is built from 16 residues. Germline V lookup: CDR1 MGHRA, CDR2 YSYEKL. Unmatched junction bases numbered 8, after V lost 4 bases and J lost 8 bases.

The rearrangement joins TRBV7-2 to TRBJ1-5; TRBD1 aligns across 10 bases. The V and J ends lost 5 bases and 4 bases, in that order; junction bases with no gene match: 5. The CDR3 totals 15 residues. Germline V gene sequence: CDR1 SGHTA, CDR2 FQGNSA. The CDR3: CASSQGTGVNQPQHF. CDR3 in DNA: TGTGCCAGCAGCCAAGGGACAGGGGTTAATCAGCCCCAGCATTTT.

CDR3 bases: TGTGCCAGCAGCCGGGGAAGGGACTACGAGCAGTACTTC. It specifies CASSRGRDYEQYF. The rearrangement links TRBV11-3 to TRBJ2-7; a possible D gene is TRBD2 (5 bases). This CDR3 spans 13 amino acids. CDR1 is SGHNT and CDR2 is YENEEA in the germline V gene. The V and J ends lost 5 bases and 3 bases respectively, with 11 bases between them.

The sample holds a few counts of this clone. J is TRBJ2-5 and V is TRBV5-5, with D possibly matching TRBD2 (6 bases). Germline CDR1 is SGHKS and CDR2 is YYEKEE (reference sequence). V was clipped by 4 bases and J by 7 bases, with 17 bases between them. The CDR3 runs 14 residues. The CDR3 loop is CASSQTGLRVTQYF. The CDR3 nucleotides read TGTGCCAGCAGCCAGACGGGACTCCGAGTGACCCAGTACTTC.

This clone was seen more than once but under ten times. The gene calls are TRBV12-5 and TRBJ2-7; 8 bases are a match to TRBD2. CDR1 is LGHNT, CDR2 FRNRAP, per germline. V shed 0 bases and J 5 bases; nucleotides not matched to a gene: 9. The CDR3 covers 16 residues. CDR3 protein: CASGLVLGLAGNEQYF. The CDR3 DNA reads TGTGCTAGTGGTTTGGTATTAGGGCTAGCGGGCAACGAGCAGTACTTC.

This chain uses TRBV5-8 with TRBJ2-2; D possibly corresponds to TRBD1 (5 bases). Germline values: CDR1 SGHTS, CDR2 YDEGEE. The length of the CDR3 is 12 residues. Trimming took 4 bases from V and 8 from J, leaving 9 bases between them. The CDR3 sequence: CASSPHRGELFF. CDR3 in DNA: TGTGCCAGCAGCCCCCACAGGGGGGAGCTGTTTTTT.

J is TRBJ2-1 and V is TRBV4-2; 7 bases are shared with TRBD2. Trimming took 1 base from V and 2 from J; bases not matched to a gene: 5. This CDR3 is built from 16 residues. The germline V gene encodes CDR1 LGHNA and CDR2 YNFKEQ. CDR3 residues: CASSQVPSGTYNEQFF. The CDR3 bases are TGTGCCAGCAGCCAAGTTCCTAGCGGTACCTACAATGAGCAGTTCTTC.

V gene TRBV29-1 combines with J gene TRBJ2-5, with 8 bases matching TRBD1. This CDR3 spans 12 amino acids. V dropped 7 bases and J dropped 5; count of bases not matched to a gene: 6. The germline V gene encodes CDR1 SQVTM and CDR2 ANQGSEA. Written as DNA, the CDR3 is TGCAGCGGCCAAACAGGGGGGGAGACCCAGTACTTC. Protein product: CSGQTGGETQYF.

This chain connects TRBV15 to TRBJ1-3, with D hard to call. V was cut by 5 bases and J by 5 bases, with 7 bases left in between. Germline V gene lookup returns CDR1 LNHNV and CDR2 YYDKDF (reference sequence). The CDR3 is 12 residues long. CDR3 loop: CATSADRNTIYF. CDR3 sequence (DNA): TGTGCCACCAGCGCGGATAGAAACACCATATATTTT.

The CDR3 DNA reads TGCGCCAGCAGCCAAGGGGCTGGACAGGGTGATTCCCTCCACTTT. Amino acids: CASSQGAGQGDSLHF. The chain employs TRBV4-1 and TRBJ1-6; 8 bases match TRBD1. The CDR3 extends over 15 amino acids. J lost 14 bases, V lost 1 base, and 10 bases had no gene match. The germline gives CDR1 MGHRA, CDR2 YSYEKL.

The chain couples TRBV15 to TRBJ2-5, with 8 bases that match TRBD1. Germline V gene sequence: CDR1 LNHNV, CDR2 YYDKDF (reference sequence). The CDR3 contains 13 residues. V was clipped by 4 bases and J by 4 bases; unmatched bases: 2. CDR3 bases: TGTGCCACCAGCATGACAGGGGTAGAGACCCAGTACTTC. This gives the protein CATSMTGVETQYF.

The V and J genes are TRBV29-1 and TRBJ1-2, with TRBD1 as a possible D gene (6 bases). CDR1 and CDR2 from the germline V gene are SQVTM and ANQGSEA. Trimming pared 3 bases from V and 5 bases from J, leaving 10 bases between. CDR3 length equals 12 residues. CDR3 DNA: TGCAGCGTTGAGGACAGCTTTTATGGCTACACCTTC. It yields the protein CSVEDSFYGYTF.